Shown below are 26 T cell receptor beta chains from a single sample sequenced in a study of regulatory T cells in long-lasting Graves disease. Relying on iRepertoire HTBI primers and Arm-PCR of CDR3 regions, the team built TCR beta libraries. TCRdb redid the calling of the multiplex PCR reads with MiXCR, one entry per CDR3 protein. The table includes a few hundred thousand distinct CDR3 sequences, 20% to 30% detected once. Time point denoted: persistent/refractory GD, antithyroid drugs over 5 years with positive TRAb. PBMC RNA served as the TCR library source. The sequencing used peripheral blood mononuclear cells (PBMCs), collected when the disease was refractory, from a patient treated with antithyroid drugs. The source of these receptors is a female donor with Graves disease.

This clonotype was detected a few times. The chain joins TRBV15 to TRBJ2-7; 11 bases align to TRBD2. The CDR3 spans 15 residues. Losses at the gene ends were 4 bases for V and 2 bases for J; bases not matched to a gene: 4. CDR1 and CDR2 from the germline V gene are LNHNV and YYDKDF (reference sequence). CDR3 residues: CATSTRLAGTYEQYF. CDR3 in DNA: TGTGCCACCAGCACTCGACTAGCGGGAACCTACGAGCAGTACTTC.

The table lists this clonotype with many counts. V usage is TRBV28 and J usage is TRBJ1-2, with D uncertain. Germline loops: CDR1 MDHEN, CDR2 SYDVKM. This CDR3 is 11 amino acids long. Trimming removed 2 bases from V and 6 bases from J, with 4 bases in between. The CDR3 nucleotides read TGTGCCAGCAGTTTACCCAATGGCTACACCTTC. Amino acid sequence: CASSLPNGYTF.

This chain links TRBV5-1 with TRBJ1-1; the match to TRBD1 covers 9 bases. This CDR3 comprises 14 residues. The germline CDR1 and CDR2 sequences are SGHRS and YFSETQ. V lost 0 bases, J lost 4 bases, and 1 base stayed unmatched. The CDR3 region is CASSLGDRVTEAFF. CDR3 DNA: TGCGCCAGCAGCTTGGGGGACAGGGTCACTGAAGCTTTCTTT.

V and J are TRBV7-2 and TRBJ2-5; tentatively, D is TRBD1 or TRBD2 (6 bases each). V shed 5 bases and J shed 1 base, with 14 bases lying between them. CDR1 and CDR2 from the germline V gene are SGHTA and FQGNSA. CDR3 length: 15 amino acids. CDR3 residues: CASSLGGGFQETQYF. The CDR3 nucleotides are TGTGCCAGCAGCCTAGGGGGAGGATTCCAAGAGACCCAGTACTTC.

V usage is TRBV12-3 or TRBV12-4 and J usage is TRBJ1-1; D remains ambiguous. The V and J ends lost 6 bases and 7 bases respectively, with 9 bases between them. The CDR3 has 11 residues. The CDR3 is CASRREGEAFF. In DNA, the CDR3 is TGTGCCAGCAGGAGGGAGGGTGAAGCTTTCTTT.

This clonotype was recorded at least ten times. V usage is TRBV27 and J usage is TRBJ1-2; tentative D call: TRBD1 (5 bases). Trimming cost V 6 bases and J 4 bases, with 12 bases left between them. The CDR3 extends over 13 amino acids. Germline CDR1 and CDR2: MNHEY and SMNVEV (reference sequence). The CDR3 sequence is CASSTRDSYGYTF. The CDR3 nucleotides read TGTGCCAGCAGCACCAGGGATTCCTATGGCTACACCTTC.

As concerns this clonotype: It may be a read error: a sequence one base away is much more abundant. The chain employs TRBV9 and TRBJ1-1; unclear D gene. The CDR3 runs 13 residues. V was trimmed by 3 bases and J by 2 bases, leaving 8 bases between them. Germline V gene lookup returns CDR1 SGDLS and CDR2 YYNGEE. The CDR3 is CASSANINTEAFF. CDR3 in DNA: TGTGCCAGCAGCGCAAATATCAACACTGAAGCTTTCTTT.

V is TRBV19 and J is TRBJ1-6; D perhaps matches TRBD1 (5 bases). The germline V and J ends were trimmed by 5 bases and 4 bases, with 6 bases remaining between them. The V gene's germline CDR1 is LNHDA and CDR2 SQIVND (reference sequence). CDR3 size: 13 residues. The CDR3 DNA is TGTGCCAGTAGTGGGGGGTATAATTCACCCCTCCACTTT. The encoded protein is CASSGGYNSPLHF.

This clonotype was observed many times. The V call is TRBV28, the J call TRBJ1-6; D uncertain. Germline loops: CDR1 MDHEN, CDR2 SYDVKM. V was cut by 3 bases and J by 8 bases, with 5 bases left in between. This CDR3 contains 12 residues. In nucleotides, the CDR3 is TGTGCCAGCAGTTTGATATATTCACCCCTCCACTTT. It yields the protein CASSLIYSPLHF. The full variable domain, completed using reference TRBV28 and TRBJ1-6, is DVKVTQSSRYLVKRTGEKVFLECVQDMDHENMFWYRQDPGLGLRLIYFSYDVKMKEKGDIPEGYSVSREKKERFSLILESASTNQTSMYLCASSLIYSPLHFGNGTRLTVT.

This clonotype showed up just a few times. This rearrangement joins TRBV19 to TRBJ1-2; possibly TRBD1 for D (6 bases). There are 14 residues in the CDR3. Per germline, CDR1 LNHDA and CDR2 SQIVND (reference sequence). Trimming shortened V by 7 bases and J by 5 bases, and 17 bases separated the two germline ends. Here the CDR3 DNA reads TGTGCCAGTAACCCGGACAGAGCGAGTTATGGCTACACCTTC. Translation: CASNPDRASYGYTF.

V and J are TRBV9 and TRBJ2-5; 14 nucleotides line up with TRBD2. Germline V gene data show CDR1 as SGDLS and CDR2 as YYNGEE. This CDR3 spans 16 amino acids. V gave up 3 bases and J gave up 3 bases; unmatched junction bases: 4. CDR3 residues: CASSAEGLAGEETQYF. DNA of the CDR3: TGTGCCAGCAGCGCAGAGGGACTAGCGGGAGAAGAGACCCAGTACTTC.

This clonotype was picked up a small number of times. V is TRBV5-5 and J is TRBJ1-1; TRBD1 matches 9 bases. CDR1 and CDR2 (germline): SGHKS, YYEKEE (reference sequence). J gave up 6 bases and V 4 bases, and 4 bases lay outside the gene matches. There are 13 residues in the CDR3. In nucleotides, the CDR3 is TGTGCCAGCAGCGTAACAGGGGGCCCTGAAGCTTTCTTT. Translation: CASSVTGGPEAFF.

This clonotype was picked up a small number of times. The junction and the germline gene differ at one end; a read error may be behind it. V is TRBV28 and J is TRBJ1-5, with TRBD1 matching 9 bases. This CDR3 has 16 amino acids. Per germline, CDR1 MDHEN and CDR2 SYDVKM. CDR3 region: CASGLYIQGANQPQHF. In DNA form, the CDR3 reads TGTGCCAGCGGTTTATACATACAGGGGGCGAATCAGCCCCAGCATTTT.

The J gene is TRBJ2-7, the V gene TRBV30; 7 nucleotides line up with TRBD2. Germline V gene data show CDR1 as GTSNPN and CDR2 as SVGIG (reference sequence). V was pared by 3 bases and J by 9 bases, with 17 bases of the junction left unmatched. CDR3 length equals 15 residues. CDR3 in DNA: TGTGCCTGGAGCAACTTGGGAGGGGAGGGCCGAAGGCAGTACTTC. Its translation: CAWSNLGGEGRRQYF.

The chain is built from TRBV29-1 and TRBJ2-5; a weak D match, TRBD1 (7 bases). This CDR3 is built from 14 residues. The germline gives CDR1 SQVTM, CDR2 ANQGSEA. V was trimmed by 8 bases and J by 5 bases, leaving 21 bases between them. The CDR3: CSSAAGAGGETQYF. DNA of the CDR3: TGCAGCTCAGCGGCAGGGGCAGGGGGGGAGACCCAGTACTTC.

Written as DNA, the CDR3 is TGTGCCAGCAGCTTCACGGGACAGGGGATCTACGAGCAGTACTTC. The encoded protein is CASSFTGQGIYEQYF. The J gene is TRBJ2-7, the V gene TRBV7-9, with TRBD1 matching over 10 bases. With 3 bases clipped from V and 3 bases from J, the junction kept 5 bases outside the gene matches. This CDR3 comprises 15 residues. Germline V gene data show CDR1 as SEHNR and CDR2 as FQNEAQ (reference sequence).

This clonotype was seen more than once but under ten times. The genes are TRBV7-3 and TRBJ2-2; D assignment may be TRBD1 or TRBD2 (6 bases each). Germline loops: CDR1 SGHTA, CDR2 FQGTGA. Trimming took 5 bases from V and 4 from J, leaving 14 bases between them. The CDR3 covers 15 residues. The CDR3 loop reads CASSKGGFTTGELFF. Written as DNA, the CDR3 is TGTGCCAGCAGCAAAGGGGGGTTTACCACCGGGGAGCTGTTTTTT.

This clonotype was found many times. The chain employs TRBV28 and TRBJ1-2; tentative D call: TRBD1 (5 bases). This CDR3 has 12 amino acids. The V end lost 7 bases, the J end lost 7 bases, and 13 bases lay between the germline ends. Germline values: CDR1 MDHEN, CDR2 SYDVKM. The DNA of the CDR3 is TGTGCCAGCATCGGGGGGTCGCCTGGCTACACCTTC. It yields the protein CASIGGSPGYTF.

Many counts were recorded for this clonotype. The chain links TRBV6-2 or TRBV6-3 to TRBJ2-2; 8 bases agree with TRBD2. The CDR3 contains 16 residues. CDR1 and CDR2 from the germline V gene are MNHEY and SVGEGT. Trimming removed 4 bases from V and 2 bases from J; junction bases left unmatched: 6. The CDR3 nucleotides are TGTGCCAGCAGTTCCCGGGAGGGCCATAACACCGGGGAGCTGTTTTTT. Translating it yields CASSSREGHNTGELFF.

The chain is built from TRBV20-1 and TRBJ2-7; D might be TRBD2 (6 bases). Per the germline V gene, CDR1 is DFQATT and CDR2 is SNEGSKA (reference sequence). The germline V and J ends were trimmed by 5 bases and 4 bases, with 15 bases remaining between them. The CDR3 runs 13 residues. The CDR3: CSARGVTSYEQYF. The CDR3 region has the DNA TGCAGTGCTCGCGGGGTAACCAGTTACGAGCAGTACTTC.

To note about this clonotype: With a much larger clone just one base away, this may be a read error. The rearrangement uses TRBV5-6 and TRBJ2-7; 11 bases match TRBD2. The CDR3 is made up of 14 amino acids. The V segment lost 3 bases and the J segment 2 bases; nucleotides outside the gene matches: 1. Per the germline V gene, CDR1 is SGHDT and CDR2 is YYEEEE. The CDR3 protein is CASSSGLAAYEQYF. The CDR3, as DNA: TGTGCCAGCAGCTCGGGACTAGCGGCCTACGAGCAGTACTTC.

This clonotype occurred a few times. V usage is TRBV28 and J usage is TRBJ2-3; D not resolved. Deletions cut 6 bases from V and 0 bases from J, with 16 bases between. This CDR3 has 16 residues. Germline V gene data show CDR1 as MDHEN and CDR2 as SYDVKM. The DNA for the CDR3 is TGTGCCAGCAGCCGACCTGAACCGGCGAGCACAGATACGCAGTATTTT. It yields the protein CASSRPEPASTDTQYF.

This rearrangement joins TRBV2 to TRBJ2-7; D ambiguous. Trimming pared 1 base from V and 2 bases from J, leaving 6 bases between. Germline V gives CDR1 SNHLY, CDR2 FYNNEI. The CDR3 consists of 13 residues. CDR3 sequence: CASSEGSAYEQYF. The CDR3 coding sequence is TGTGCCAGCAGTGAAGGCAGCGCCTACGAGCAGTACTTC.

As concerns this clonotype: This probably arose from a read error, given a far larger clone one base away. V usage is TRBV2 and J usage is TRBJ2-2; 7 nucleotides match TRBD2. Germline CDR1 SNHLY, CDR2 FYNNEI. V dropped 6 bases and J dropped 6; count of bases not matched to a gene: 7. This CDR3 spans 14 amino acids. The CDR3 loop reads CASSLGDYAGELFF. CDR3 nucleotides: TGTGCCAGCAGCCTCGGGGACTACGCCGGGGAGCTGTTTTTT.

This clonotype was counted ten times or more. This chain uses TRBV6-5 with TRBJ2-7, with TRBD1 matching 7 bases. J lost 4 bases, V lost 0 bases, and 3 bases had no gene match. The germline CDR1 and CDR2 sequences are MNHEY and SVGAGI. CDR3 size: 14 residues. CDR3 residues: CASSYSTGPYEQYF. Here the CDR3 DNA reads TGTGCCAGCAGTTACTCGACAGGGCCTTACGAGCAGTACTTC.

The chain recombines TRBV20-1 with TRBJ2-7; maybe TRBD1 (5 bases). V lost 2 bases and J lost 0, with 8 bases in between. The CDR3 length is 13 residues. Germline V gives CDR1 DFQATT, CDR2 SNEGSKA (reference sequence). This CDR3 reads CSARPTASYEQYF. The CDR3 DNA sequence: TGCAGTGCTAGACCGACAGCCTCCTACGAGCAGTACTTC.